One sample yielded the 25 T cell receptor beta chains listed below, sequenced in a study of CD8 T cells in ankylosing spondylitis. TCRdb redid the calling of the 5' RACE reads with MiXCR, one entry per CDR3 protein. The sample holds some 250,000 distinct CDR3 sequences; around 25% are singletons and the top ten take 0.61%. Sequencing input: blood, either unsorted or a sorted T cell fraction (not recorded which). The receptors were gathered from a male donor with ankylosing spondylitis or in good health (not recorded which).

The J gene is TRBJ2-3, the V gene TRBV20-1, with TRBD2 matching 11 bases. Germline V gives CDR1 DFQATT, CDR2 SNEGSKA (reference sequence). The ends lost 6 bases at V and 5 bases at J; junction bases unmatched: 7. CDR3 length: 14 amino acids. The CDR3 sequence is CSAPLAGVRDTQYF. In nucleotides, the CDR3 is TGCAGTGCGCCACTAGCGGGGGTCCGAGATACGCAGTATTTT.

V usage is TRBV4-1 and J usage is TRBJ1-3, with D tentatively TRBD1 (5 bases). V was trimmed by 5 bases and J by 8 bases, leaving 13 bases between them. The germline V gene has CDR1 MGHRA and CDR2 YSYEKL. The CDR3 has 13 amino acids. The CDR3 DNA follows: TGCGCCAGCAGCGTGCAGGGTTGGGACACCATATATTTT. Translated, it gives CASSVQGWDTIYF.

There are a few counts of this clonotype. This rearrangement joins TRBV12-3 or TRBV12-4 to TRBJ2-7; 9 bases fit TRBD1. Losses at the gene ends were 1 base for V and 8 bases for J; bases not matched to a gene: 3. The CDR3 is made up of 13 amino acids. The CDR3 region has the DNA TGTGCCAGCAGTTTAGGACAGGGGGTACAGCAGTACTTC. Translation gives CASSLGQGVQQYF.

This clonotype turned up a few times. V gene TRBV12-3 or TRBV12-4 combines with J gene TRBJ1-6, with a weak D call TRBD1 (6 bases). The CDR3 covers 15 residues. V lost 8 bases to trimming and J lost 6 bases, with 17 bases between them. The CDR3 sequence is CASGRGDGPNSPLHF. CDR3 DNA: TGTGCCAGCGGTAGGGGGGACGGTCCTAATTCACCCCTCCACTTT.

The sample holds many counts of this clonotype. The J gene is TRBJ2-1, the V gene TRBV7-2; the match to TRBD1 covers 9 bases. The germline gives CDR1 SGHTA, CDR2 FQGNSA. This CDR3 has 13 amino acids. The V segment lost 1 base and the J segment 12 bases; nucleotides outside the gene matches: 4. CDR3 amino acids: CASSLGTGVSQFF. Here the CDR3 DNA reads TGTGCCAGCAGCTTAGGGACAGGGGTCTCGCAGTTCTTC.

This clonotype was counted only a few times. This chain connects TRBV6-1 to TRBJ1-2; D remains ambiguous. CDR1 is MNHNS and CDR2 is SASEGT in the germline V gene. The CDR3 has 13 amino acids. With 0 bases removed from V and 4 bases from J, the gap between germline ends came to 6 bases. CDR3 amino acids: CASSEAPVYGYTF. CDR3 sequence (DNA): TGTGCCAGCAGTGAAGCGCCGGTCTATGGCTACACCTTC.

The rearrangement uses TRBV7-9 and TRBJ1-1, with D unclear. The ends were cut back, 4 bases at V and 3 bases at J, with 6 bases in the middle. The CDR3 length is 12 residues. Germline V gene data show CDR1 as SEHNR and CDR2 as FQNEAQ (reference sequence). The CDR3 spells CASSSLDTEAFF. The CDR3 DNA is TGTGCCAGCAGCTCGCTGGACACTGAAGCTTTCTTT.

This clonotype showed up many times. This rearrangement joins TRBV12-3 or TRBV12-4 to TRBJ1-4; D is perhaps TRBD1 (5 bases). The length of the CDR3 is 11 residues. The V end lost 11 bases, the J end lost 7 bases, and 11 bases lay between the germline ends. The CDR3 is CASGRTEKLFF. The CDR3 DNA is TGTGCCTCGGGGCGAACTGAAAAACTGTTTTTT.

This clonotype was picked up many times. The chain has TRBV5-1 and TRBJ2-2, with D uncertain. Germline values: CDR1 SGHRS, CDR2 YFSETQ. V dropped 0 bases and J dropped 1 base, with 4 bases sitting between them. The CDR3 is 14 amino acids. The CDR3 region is CASSLAGNTGELFF. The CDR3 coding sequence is TGCGCCAGCAGCTTGGCCGGGAACACCGGGGAGCTGTTTTTT.

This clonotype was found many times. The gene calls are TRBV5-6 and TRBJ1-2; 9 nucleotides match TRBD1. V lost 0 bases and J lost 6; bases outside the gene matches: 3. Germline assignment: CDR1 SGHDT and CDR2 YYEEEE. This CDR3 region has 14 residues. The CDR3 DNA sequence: TGTGCCAGCAGCTTGGACAGGGGGCGAAATGGCTACACCTTC. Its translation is CASSLDRGRNGYTF.

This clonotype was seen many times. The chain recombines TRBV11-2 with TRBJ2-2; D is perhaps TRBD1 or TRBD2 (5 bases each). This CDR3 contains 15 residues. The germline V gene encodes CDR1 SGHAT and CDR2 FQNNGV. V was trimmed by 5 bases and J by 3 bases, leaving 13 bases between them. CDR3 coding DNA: TGTGCCAGCAGCCCAAGGGTGGGGGACACCGGGGAGCTGTTTTTT. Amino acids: CASSPRVGDTGELFF.

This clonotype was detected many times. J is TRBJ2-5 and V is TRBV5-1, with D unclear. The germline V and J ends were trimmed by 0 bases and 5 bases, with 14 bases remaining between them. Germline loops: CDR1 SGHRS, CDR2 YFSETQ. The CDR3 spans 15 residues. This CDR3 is CASSLASDSRETQYF. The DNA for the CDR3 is TGCGCCAGCAGCTTGGCCTCTGATTCTCGGGAGACCCAGTACTTC.

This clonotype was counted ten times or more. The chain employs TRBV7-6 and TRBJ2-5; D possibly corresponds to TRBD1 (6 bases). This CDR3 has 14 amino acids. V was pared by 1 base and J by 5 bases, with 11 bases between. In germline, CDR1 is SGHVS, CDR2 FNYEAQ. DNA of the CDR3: TGTGCCAGCAGCTTAGTCAGGGGTGGGGAGACCCAGTACTTC. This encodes CASSLVRGGETQYF. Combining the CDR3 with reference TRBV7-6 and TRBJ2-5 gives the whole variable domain GAGVSQSPRYKVTKRGQDVALRCDPISGHVSLYWYRQALGQGPEFLTYFNYEAQQDKSGLPNDRFSAERPEGSISTLTIQRTEQRDSAMYRCASSLVRGGETQYFGPGTRLLVL.

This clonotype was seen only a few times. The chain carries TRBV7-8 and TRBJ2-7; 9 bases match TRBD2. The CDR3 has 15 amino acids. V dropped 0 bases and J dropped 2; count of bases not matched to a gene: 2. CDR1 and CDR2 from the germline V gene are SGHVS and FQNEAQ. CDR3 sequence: CASSLAPSGAYEQYF. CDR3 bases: TGTGCCAGCAGCTTAGCGCCTAGCGGGGCCTACGAGCAGTACTTC.

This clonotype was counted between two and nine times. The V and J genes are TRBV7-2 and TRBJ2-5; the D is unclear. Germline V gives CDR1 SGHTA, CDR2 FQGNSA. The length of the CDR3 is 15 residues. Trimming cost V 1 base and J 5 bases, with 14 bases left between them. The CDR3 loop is CASSLVSNLWETQYF. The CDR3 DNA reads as TGTGCCAGCAGCTTAGTTTCTAATCTCTGGGAGACCCAGTACTTC.

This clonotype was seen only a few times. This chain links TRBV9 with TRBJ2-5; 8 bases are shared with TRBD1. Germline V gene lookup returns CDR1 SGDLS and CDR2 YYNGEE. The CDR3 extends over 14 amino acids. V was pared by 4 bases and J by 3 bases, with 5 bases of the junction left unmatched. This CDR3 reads CASSRGQGEETQYF. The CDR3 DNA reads TGTGCCAGCAGCAGAGGACAGGGAGAAGAGACCCAGTACTTC.

The CDR3 sequence: CASSSYSPQETQYF. The CDR3 bases are TGTGCCAGCAGCTCCTATTCCCCCCAAGAGACCCAGTACTTC. V usage is TRBV5-6 and J usage is TRBJ2-5; D gene ambiguous. V dropped 3 bases and J dropped 1 base, with 10 bases sitting between them. The CDR3 consists of 14 residues. Germline V lookup: CDR1 SGHDT, CDR2 YYEEEE. The full variable domain, its missing parts supplied by reference TRBV5-6 and TRBJ2-5, is DAGVTQSPTHLIKTRGQQVTLRCSPKSGHDTVSWYQQALGQGPQFIFQYYEEEERQRGNFPDRFSGHQFPNYSSELNVNALLLGDSALYLCASSSYSPQETQYFGPGTRLLVL.

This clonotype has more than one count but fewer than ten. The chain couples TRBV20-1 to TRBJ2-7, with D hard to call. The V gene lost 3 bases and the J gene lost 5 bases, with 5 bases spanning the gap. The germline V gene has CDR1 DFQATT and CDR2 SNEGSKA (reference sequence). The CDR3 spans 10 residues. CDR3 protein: CSASGDEQYF. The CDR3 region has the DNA TGCAGTGCTAGTGGGGACGAGCAGTACTTC.

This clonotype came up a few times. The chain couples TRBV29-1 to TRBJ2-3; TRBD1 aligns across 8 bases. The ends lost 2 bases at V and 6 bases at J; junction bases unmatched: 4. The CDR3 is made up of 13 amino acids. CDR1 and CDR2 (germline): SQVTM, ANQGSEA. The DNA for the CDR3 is TGCAGCGTTGAACAGGGGGCTGGCGATACGCAGTATTTT. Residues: CSVEQGAGDTQYF.

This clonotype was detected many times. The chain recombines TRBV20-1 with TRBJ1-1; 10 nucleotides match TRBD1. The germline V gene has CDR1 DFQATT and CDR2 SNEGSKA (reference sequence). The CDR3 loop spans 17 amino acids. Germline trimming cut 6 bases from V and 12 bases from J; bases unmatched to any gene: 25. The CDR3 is CSANIPGGDRGFFWTFF. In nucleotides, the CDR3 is TGCAGTGCGAACATCCCCGGTGGGGACAGGGGATTCTTTTGGACTTTCTTT.

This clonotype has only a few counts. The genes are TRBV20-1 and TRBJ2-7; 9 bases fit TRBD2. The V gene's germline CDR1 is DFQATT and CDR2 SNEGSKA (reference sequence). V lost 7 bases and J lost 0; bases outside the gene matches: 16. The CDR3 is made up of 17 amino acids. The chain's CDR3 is CSVRRLAGTSSSYEQYF. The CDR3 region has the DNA TGCAGTGTTCGTCGGCTAGCGGGGACTTCGAGCTCCTACGAGCAGTACTTC.

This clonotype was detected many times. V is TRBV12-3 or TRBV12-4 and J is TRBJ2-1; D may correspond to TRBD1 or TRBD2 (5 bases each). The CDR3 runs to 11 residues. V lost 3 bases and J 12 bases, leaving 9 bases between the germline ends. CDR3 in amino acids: CASSFRDAQFF. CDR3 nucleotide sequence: TGTGCCAGCAGTTTTCGGGACGCGCAGTTCTTC.

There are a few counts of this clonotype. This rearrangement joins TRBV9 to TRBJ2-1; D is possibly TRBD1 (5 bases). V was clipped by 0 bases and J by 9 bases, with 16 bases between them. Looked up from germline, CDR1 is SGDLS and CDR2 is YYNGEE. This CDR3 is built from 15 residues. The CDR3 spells CASSVGGRGKGEQFF. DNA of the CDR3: TGTGCCAGCAGCGTAGGAGGTAGGGGAAAAGGTGAGCAGTTCTTC.

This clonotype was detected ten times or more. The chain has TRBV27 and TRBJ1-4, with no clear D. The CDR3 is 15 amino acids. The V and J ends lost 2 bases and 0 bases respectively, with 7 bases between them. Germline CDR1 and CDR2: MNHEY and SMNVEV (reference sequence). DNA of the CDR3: TGTGCCAGCAGTTTAGGGCCGACAACTAATGAAAAACTGTTTTTT. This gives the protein CASSLGPTTNEKLFF. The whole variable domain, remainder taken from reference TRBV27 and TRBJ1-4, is EAQVTQNPRYLITVTGKKLTVTCSQNMNHEYMSWYRQDPGLGLRQIYYSMNVEVTDKGDVPEGYKVSRKEKRNFPLILESPSPNQTSLYFCASSLGPTTNEKLFFGSGTQLSVL.

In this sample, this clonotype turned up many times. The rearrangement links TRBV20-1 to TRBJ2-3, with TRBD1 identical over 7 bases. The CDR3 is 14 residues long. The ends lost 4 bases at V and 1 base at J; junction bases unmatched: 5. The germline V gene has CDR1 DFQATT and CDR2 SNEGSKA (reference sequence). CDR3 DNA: TGCAGTGCTAAACAGGGGTACGGCACAGATACGCAGTATTTT. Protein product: CSAKQGYGTDTQYF.